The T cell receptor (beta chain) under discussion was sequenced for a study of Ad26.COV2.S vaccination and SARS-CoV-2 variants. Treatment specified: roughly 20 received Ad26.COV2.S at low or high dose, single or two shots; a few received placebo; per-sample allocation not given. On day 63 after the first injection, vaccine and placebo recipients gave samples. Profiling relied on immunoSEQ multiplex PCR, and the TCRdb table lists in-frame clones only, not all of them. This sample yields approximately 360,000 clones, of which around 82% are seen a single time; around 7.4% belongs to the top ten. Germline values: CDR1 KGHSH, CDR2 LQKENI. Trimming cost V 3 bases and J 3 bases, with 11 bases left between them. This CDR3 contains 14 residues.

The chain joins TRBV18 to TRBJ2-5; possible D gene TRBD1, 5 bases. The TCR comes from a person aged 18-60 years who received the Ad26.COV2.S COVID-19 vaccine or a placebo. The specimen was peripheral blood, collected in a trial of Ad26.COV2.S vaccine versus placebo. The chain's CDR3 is CASSPGWGKETQYF. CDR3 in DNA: TGTGCCAGCTCACCCGGTTGGGGCAAAGAGACCCAGTACTTC.